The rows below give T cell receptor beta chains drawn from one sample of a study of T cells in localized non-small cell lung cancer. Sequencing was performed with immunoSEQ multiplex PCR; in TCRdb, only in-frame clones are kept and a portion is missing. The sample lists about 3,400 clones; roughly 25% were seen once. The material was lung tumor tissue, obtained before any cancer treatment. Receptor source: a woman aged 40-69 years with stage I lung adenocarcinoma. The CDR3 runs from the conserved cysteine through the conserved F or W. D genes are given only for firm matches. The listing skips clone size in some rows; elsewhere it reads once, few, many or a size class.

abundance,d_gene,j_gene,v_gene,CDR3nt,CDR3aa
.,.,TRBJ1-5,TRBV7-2,TGTGCCAGCAGCCCGTCAAAGGAGATACCCCAGCATTTT,CASSPSKEIPQHF
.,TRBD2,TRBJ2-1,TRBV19,TGTGCCAGTATAGGTCTAGCGGGAGGGCAGTCCTACAATGAGCAGTTCTTC,CASIGLAGGQSYNEQFF
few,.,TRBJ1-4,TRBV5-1,TGCGCCAGCAGCTTGGGGAGGGGACGTAATGAAAAACTGTTTTTT,CASSLGRGRNEKLFF
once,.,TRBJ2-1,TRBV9,TGTGCCAGCAGCGTAGGTGTATCGACGGGGATCTACAATGAGCAGTTCTTC,CASSVGVSTGIYNEQFF
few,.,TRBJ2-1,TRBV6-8,TGTGCCAGCAGTTACCGGGGGCTGGGTTACAATGAGCAGTTCTTC,CASSYRGLGYNEQFF
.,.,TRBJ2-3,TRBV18,TGTGCCAGCTCACCATCCTACAGAGGGGACACAGATACGCAGTATTTT,CASSPSYRGDTDTQYF
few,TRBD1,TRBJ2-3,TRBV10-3,TGTGCCAGCCGGACAGGGACAGATACGCAGTATTTT,CASRTGTDTQYF
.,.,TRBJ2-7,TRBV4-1,TGCGCCAGCAGCCGGGGCGGATCCAACGAGCAGTACTTC,CASSRGGSNEQYF
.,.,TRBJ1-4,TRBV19,TGTGCCAGTAGTACCTCGGACAGCACTAATGAAAAACTGTTTTTT,CASSTSDSTNEKLFF
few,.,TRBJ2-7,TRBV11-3,TGTGCCAGCAGCTTCGGCAGGAGCTCCTACGAGCAGTACTTC,CASSFGRSSYEQYF
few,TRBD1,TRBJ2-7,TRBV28,TGTGCCAGCAGTGACAGGGGGGCCAGATCCTACGAGCAGTACTTC,CASSDRGARSYEQYF
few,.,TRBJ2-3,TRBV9,TGTGCCAGCAGCGGGGCCCTTAGGAGCGACAGGCTCACAGATACGCAGTATTTT,CASSGALRSDRLTDTQYF
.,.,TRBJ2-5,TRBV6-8,TGTGCCAGCAGGTACAGGGTCGGGGAAGAGACCCAGTACTTC,CASRYRVGEETQYF
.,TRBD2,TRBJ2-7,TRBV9,TGTGCCAGCAGCTATTCGGGAGTAGCGGGTAACGAGCAGTACTTC,CASSYSGVAGNEQYF
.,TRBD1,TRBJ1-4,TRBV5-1,TGCGCCAGCAGCTTGGTGACAGGGTATGAAAAACTGTTTTTT,CASSLVTGYEKLFF
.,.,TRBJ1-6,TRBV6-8,TGTGCCAGCAAGTTGAGCTCCTATAATTCACCCCTCCACTTT,CASKLSSYNSPLHF
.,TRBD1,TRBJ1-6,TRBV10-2,TGCGCCAGCAGCCACGGACAGGGGGCCTATTCACCCCTCCACTTT,CASSHGQGAYSPLHF